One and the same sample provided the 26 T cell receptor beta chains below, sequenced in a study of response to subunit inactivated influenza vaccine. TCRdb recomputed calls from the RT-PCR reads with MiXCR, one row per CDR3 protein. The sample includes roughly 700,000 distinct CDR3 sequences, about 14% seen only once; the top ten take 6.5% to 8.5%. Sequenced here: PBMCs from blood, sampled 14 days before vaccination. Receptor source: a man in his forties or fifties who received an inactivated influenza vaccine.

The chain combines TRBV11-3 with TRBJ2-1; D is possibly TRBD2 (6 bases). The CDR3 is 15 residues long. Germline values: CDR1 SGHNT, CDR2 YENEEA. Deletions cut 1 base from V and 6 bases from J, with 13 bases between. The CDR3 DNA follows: TGTGCCAGCAGCTTAGGACTAACGGAGGGCAATGAGCAGTTCTTC. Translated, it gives CASSLGLTEGNEQFF.

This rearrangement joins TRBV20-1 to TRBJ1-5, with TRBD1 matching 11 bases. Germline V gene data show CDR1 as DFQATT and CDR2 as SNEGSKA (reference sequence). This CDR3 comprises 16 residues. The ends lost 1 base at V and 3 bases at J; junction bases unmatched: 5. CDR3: CSARAGDRGINQPQHF. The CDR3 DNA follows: TGCAGTGCTAGAGCCGGGGACAGGGGGATCAATCAGCCCCAGCATTTT.

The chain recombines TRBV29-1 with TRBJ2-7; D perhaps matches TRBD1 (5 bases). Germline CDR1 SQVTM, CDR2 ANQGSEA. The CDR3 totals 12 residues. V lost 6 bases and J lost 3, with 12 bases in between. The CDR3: CSVGDSSYEQYF. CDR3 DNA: TGCAGCGTAGGAGACAGCAGCTACGAGCAGTACTTC.

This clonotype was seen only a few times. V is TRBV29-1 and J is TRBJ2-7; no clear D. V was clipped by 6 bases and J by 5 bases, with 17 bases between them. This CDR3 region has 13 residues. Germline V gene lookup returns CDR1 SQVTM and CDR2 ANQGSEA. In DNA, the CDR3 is TGCAGCGTCGCGCGCGGTAGTATAGACGAGCAGTACTTC. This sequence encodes CSVARGSIDEQYF.

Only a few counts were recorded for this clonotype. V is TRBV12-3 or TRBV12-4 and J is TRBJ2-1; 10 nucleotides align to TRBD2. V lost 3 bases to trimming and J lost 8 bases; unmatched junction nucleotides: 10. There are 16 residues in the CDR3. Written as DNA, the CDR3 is TGTGCCAGCAGTTTGGGTAGGGGTAGCGGGAGGTATGAGCAGTTCTTC. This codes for CASSLGRGSGRYEQFF.

The CDR3 region has the DNA TGTGCCATCAGCAGGACAGATGAAGAGACCCAGTACTTC. It codes for CAISRTDEETQYF. The chain employs TRBV10-3 and TRBJ2-5; D might be TRBD1 (6 bases). The germline V and J ends were trimmed by 6 bases and 3 bases, with 11 bases remaining between them. CDR1 and CDR2 (germline): ENHRY, SYGVKD. CDR3 length: 13 amino acids.

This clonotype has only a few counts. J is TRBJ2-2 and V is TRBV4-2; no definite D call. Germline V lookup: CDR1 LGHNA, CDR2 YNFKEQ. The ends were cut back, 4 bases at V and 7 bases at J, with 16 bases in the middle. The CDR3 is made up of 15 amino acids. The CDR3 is CASSPKFPRGGELFF. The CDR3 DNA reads TGTGCCAGCAGCCCCAAGTTTCCTCGAGGCGGGGAGCTGTTTTTT.

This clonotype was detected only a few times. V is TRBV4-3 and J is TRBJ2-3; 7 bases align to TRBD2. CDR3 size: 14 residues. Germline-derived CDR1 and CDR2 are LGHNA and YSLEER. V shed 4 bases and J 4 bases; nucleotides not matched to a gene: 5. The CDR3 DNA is TGCGCCAGCAGCCCAGGGACTACCTCAGATACGCAGTATTTT. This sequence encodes CASSPGTTSDTQYF.

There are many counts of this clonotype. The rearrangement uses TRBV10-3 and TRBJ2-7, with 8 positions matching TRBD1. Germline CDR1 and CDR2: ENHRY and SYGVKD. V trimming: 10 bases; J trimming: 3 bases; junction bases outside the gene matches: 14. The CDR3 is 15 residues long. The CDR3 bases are TGTGCCACGTACCCTGGGACAGGAGGACACTACGAGCAGTACTTC. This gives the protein CATYPGTGGHYEQYF.

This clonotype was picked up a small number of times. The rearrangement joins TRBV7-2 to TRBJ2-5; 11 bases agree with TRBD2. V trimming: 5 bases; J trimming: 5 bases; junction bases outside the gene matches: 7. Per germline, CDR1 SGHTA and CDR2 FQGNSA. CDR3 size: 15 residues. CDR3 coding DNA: TGTGCCAGCAGCCCCAATAGCGGGGGGGCGGAGACCCAGTACTTC. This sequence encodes CASSPNSGGAETQYF.

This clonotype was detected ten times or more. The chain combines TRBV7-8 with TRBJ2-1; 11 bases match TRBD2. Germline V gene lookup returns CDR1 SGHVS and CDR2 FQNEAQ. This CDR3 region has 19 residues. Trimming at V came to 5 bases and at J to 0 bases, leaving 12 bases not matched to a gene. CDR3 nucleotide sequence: TGTGCCAGCAGCCAAACCCTTACTAGCGGGGGCGGCTCCTACAATGAGCAGTTCTTC. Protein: CASSQTLTSGGGSYNEQFF. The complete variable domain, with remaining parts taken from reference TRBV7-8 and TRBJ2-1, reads GAGVSQSPRYKVAKRGQDVALRCDPISGHVSLFWYQQALGQGPEFLTYFQNEAQLDKSGLPSDRFFAERPEGSVSTLKIQRTQQEDSAVYLCASSQTLTSGGGSYNEQFFGPGTRLTVL.

The CDR3 DNA follows: TGTGCCTTCTGGGTGGGGCGCTCAACCACTCTTAGCACAGATACGCAGTATTTT. It specifies CAFWVGRSTTLSTDTQYF. The rearrangement joins TRBV12-3 or TRBV12-4 to TRBJ2-3, with D possibly being TRBD1 (5 bases). The ends were cut back, 11 bases at V and 0 bases at J, with 27 bases in the middle. CDR3 length: 18 residues.

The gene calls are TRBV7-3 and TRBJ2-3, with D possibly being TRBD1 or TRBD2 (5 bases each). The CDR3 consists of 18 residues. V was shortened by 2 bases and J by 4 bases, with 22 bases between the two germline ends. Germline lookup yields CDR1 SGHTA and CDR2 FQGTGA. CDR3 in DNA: TGTGCCAGCAGCTTACGCGCGCGGAGGACAACGCGTGCAGATACGCAGTATTTT. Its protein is CASSLRARRTTRADTQYF. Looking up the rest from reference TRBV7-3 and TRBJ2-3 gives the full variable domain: GAGVSQTPSNKVTEKGKYVELRCDPISGHTALYWYRQSLGQGPEFLIYFQGTGAADDSGLPNDRFFAVRPEGSVSTLKIQRTERGDSAVYLCASSLRARRTTRADTQYFGPGTRLTVL.

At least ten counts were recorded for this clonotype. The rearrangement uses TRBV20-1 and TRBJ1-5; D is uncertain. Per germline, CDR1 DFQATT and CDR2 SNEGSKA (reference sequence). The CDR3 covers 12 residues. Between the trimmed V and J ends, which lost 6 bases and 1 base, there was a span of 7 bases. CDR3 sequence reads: CSASPSNQPQHF. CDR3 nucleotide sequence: TGCAGTGCCAGTCCAAGCAATCAGCCCCAGCATTTT.

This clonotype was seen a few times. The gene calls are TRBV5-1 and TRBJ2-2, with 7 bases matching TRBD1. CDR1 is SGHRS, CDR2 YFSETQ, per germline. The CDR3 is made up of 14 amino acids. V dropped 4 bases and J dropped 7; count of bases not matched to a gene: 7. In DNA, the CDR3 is TGCGCCAGCAGCATGATACAGGGGTTCGGGGAGCTGTTTTTT. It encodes CASSMIQGFGELFF.

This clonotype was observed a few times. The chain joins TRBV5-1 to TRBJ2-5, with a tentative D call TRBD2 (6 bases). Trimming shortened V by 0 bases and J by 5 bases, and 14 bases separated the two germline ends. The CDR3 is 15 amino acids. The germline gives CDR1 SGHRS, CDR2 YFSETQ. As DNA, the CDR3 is TGCGCCAGCAGCTTGGGTCAGAGAAGCGGGGAGACCCAGTACTTC. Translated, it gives CASSLGQRSGETQYF.

In DNA form, the CDR3 reads TGTGCCAGCAGTTTATCCCAGGGGGCTAGCACAGATACGCAGTATTTT. Protein: CASSLSQGASTDTQYF. The chain carries TRBV27 and TRBJ2-3; 8 bases fit TRBD1. CDR3 length equals 16 residues. The V segment lost 0 bases and the J segment 0 bases; nucleotides outside the gene matches: 2. CDR1 and CDR2 (germline): MNHEY, SMNVEV (reference sequence).

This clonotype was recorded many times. Written as DNA, the CDR3 is TGCAGTGCTAGAGATGGACTAGCGGGGAAGGAGACCCAGTACTTC. Its protein is CSARDGLAGKETQYF. The chain has TRBV20-1 and TRBJ2-5; 12 bases align to TRBD2. The length of the CDR3 is 15 residues. V shed 0 bases, J shed 5 bases, and the junction held 4 bases outside the gene matches. Germline V gene lookup returns CDR1 DFQATT and CDR2 SNEGSKA (reference sequence).

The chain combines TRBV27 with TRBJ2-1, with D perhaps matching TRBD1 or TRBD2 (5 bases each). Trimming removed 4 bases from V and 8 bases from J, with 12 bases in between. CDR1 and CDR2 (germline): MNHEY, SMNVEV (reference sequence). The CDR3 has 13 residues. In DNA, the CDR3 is TGTGCCAGCAGTTCAAGAGGGGCATATGAGCAGTTCTTC. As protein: CASSSRGAYEQFF.

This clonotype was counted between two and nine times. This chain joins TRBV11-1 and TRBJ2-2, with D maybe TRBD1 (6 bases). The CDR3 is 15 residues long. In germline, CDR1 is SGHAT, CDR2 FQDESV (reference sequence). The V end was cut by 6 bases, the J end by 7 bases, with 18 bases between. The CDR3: CASRLGRGRGGELFF. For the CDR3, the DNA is TGTGCCAGCAGACTGGGGCGCGGCAGGGGCGGGGAGCTGTTTTTT.

CDR3 bases: TGTGCCAGCAGCAAAATCGCGGGGGGGACGCGTTTGGATACGCAGTATTTT. It codes for CASSKIAGGTRLDTQYF. The chain joins TRBV4-2 to TRBJ2-3, with TRBD2 identical over 9 bases. Germline CDR1 and CDR2: LGHNA and YNFKEQ. The CDR3 extends over 17 amino acids. After removal of 5 bases from V and 6 bases from J, the junction contained 15 bases not matched to a gene.

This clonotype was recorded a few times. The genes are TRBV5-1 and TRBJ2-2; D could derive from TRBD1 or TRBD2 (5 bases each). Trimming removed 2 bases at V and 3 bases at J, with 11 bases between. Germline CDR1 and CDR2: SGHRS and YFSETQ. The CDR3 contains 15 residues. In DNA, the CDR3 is TGCGCCAGCAGCTTCCGGGACGCATACACCGGGGAGCTGTTTTTT. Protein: CASSFRDAYTGELFF.

The CDR3: CAWRESGTPLYGYTF. The CDR3 coding sequence is TGTGCCTGGAGGGAGTCAGGTACCCCACTATACGGCTACACCTTC. The J gene is TRBJ1-2, the V gene TRBV30; no clear D. Germline CDR1 and CDR2: GTSNPN and SVGIG (reference sequence). V was pared by 3 bases and J by 8 bases, with 22 bases between. The CDR3 extends over 15 amino acids.

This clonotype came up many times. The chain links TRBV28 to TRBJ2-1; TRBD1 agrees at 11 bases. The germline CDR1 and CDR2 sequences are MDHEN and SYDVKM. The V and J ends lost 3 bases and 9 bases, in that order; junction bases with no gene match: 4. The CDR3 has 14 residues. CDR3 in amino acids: CASSLGQGVGEQFF. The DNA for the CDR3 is TGTGCCAGCAGTTTGGGACAGGGGGTCGGTGAGCAGTTCTTC.

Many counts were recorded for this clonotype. CDR3 nucleotide sequence: TGCAGCGTTGAAGATCTCCAGGGGTTCACCGGGGAGCTGTTTTTT. This codes for CSVEDLQGFTGELFF. The chain has TRBV29-1 and TRBJ2-2, with a weak D call TRBD1 (6 bases). V was clipped by 0 bases and J by 4 bases, with 12 bases between them. The CDR3 length is 15 residues. The germline gives CDR1 SQVTM, CDR2 ANQGSEA.

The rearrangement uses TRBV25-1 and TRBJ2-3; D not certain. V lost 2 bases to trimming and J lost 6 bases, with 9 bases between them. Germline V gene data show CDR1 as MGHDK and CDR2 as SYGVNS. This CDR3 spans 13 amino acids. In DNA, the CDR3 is TGTGCCAGCAGTGAACAAAGGCCGGATACGCAGTATTTT. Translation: CASSEQRPDTQYF.